This T cell receptor beta chain is drawn from a study of technical replicates of blood from several donors. The protocol was immunoSEQ multiplex PCR, while the TCRdb copy is restricted to in-frame clones and leaves out a portion. The data show about 66,000 clones, around 87% seen once. This clone was seen a handful of times. The CDR3 is made up of 17 amino acids. The germline V gene encodes CDR1 SGHTA and CDR2 FQGNSA. After removal of 1 base from V and 7 bases from J, the junction contained 12 bases not matched to a gene. This TCR was sampled from a human donor in good health. Some clones in this sample may be carry-over from other donors' samples. This chain links TRBV7-2 with TRBJ2-2; 7 bases line up with TRBD1. The specimen was PBMCs. CDR3 in amino acids: CASSLGGLGQVVGELFF. CDR3 sequence (DNA): TGTGCCAGCAGCTTAGGGGGCCTTGGACAGGTGGTCGGGGAGCTGTTTTTT.